This TCR beta chain was captured in a study of T-cell reconstitution after alpha-beta-depleted transplantation in children. Unique molecular identifiers tagged the TCRbeta library. TCRdb reanalysed the PCR reads using MiXCR and keeps one entry per CDR3 protein. The table shows 70,000 to 95,000 distinct CDR3 sequences, with roughly 16% occurring only once. V lost 1 base to trimming and J lost 15 bases; unmatched junction nucleotides: 7. This CDR3 has 15 amino acids. The germline CDR1 and CDR2 sequences are SEHNR and FQNEAQ (reference sequence). The V call is TRBV7-9, the J call TRBJ2-1, with 15 bases that match TRBD2. The clonotype originates from a male patient aged 2 to 10 who had a stem cell transplant for acute lymphoblastic leukemia, so the T cells may come from the graft donor. The source material was PBMCs, mostly from graft donor cells, sampled 180 days after TCRalphabeta/CD19-depleted stem cell transplant. CDR3 sequence (DNA): TGTGCCAGCAGCTTAGGAGGGACTAGCGGGGGGCCCGGGTTCTTC. Translating gives CASSLGGTSGGPGFF.